Ten or more counts support the clone carrying this T cell receptor (beta chain). The record originates from a study of prognosis after radiotherapy for stage I lung cancer. Two-round multiplex PCR amplified TCR beta CDR3 from genomic DNA. The use of primers specific to each TRBV and TRBJ gene characterized first-round PCR. TCRdb processed the multiplex PCR reads anew with MiXCR; each CDR3 protein has one entry. The repertoire includes around 13,000 distinct CDR3 sequences, around two fifths of them detected once, and approximately 40% sits in the top ten. Two sampling time points were used, and around 6 milliliters of peripheral blood were drawn at each. The V and J ends lost 5 bases and 2 bases respectively, with 15 bases between them. This CDR3 has 15 amino acids. The germline V gene encodes CDR1 PRHDT and CDR2 FYEKMQ (reference sequence).

This specimen consisted of PBMCs, obtained before or after stereotactic body radiation therapy (not recorded which). The TCR sequence derives from a donor aged 50 or older with non-small cell lung cancer. The chain has TRBV13 and TRBJ1-1, with a possible D match to TRBD1 (5 bases). CDR3 region: CASSQGRVVNTEAFF. CDR3 in DNA: TGTGCCAGCAGCCAGGGACGGGTAGTAAACACTGAAGCTTTCTTT.